Listed below are T cell receptor beta chains from one sample, sequenced in a study of blood T cell repertoires in COVID-19. Measured with immunoSEQ multiplex PCR; TCRdb has only the in-frame clones, and not every one. This sample carries around 140,000 clones, more than 70% of them seen once, and the ten largest clones take about 1.5%. The sample was peripheral blood. These receptors came from a human donor in a cohort sampled during active COVID-19. CDR3s leave out the opening cysteine and the closing phenylalanine or tryptophan. D genes are given only for firm matches.

v_gene,j_gene,d_gene,CDR3aa
TRBV6-5,TRBJ1-5,NA,ASSSLEGLNQPQH
TRBV10-2,TRBJ2-3,TRBD2,ASSPGGDTQY
TRBV7-2,TRBJ2-7,TRBD1,ASSVTGWEQY
TRBV24-1,TRBJ2-1,NA,ATSDSRDWDGQF
TRBV30,TRBJ1-1,NA,AWSVGPGAEAF
TRBV19,TRBJ2-2,NA,ASSPNRNTGELF
TRBV5-4,TRBJ1-2,TRBD1,ASSYGQGNYGYT
TRBV12-5,TRBJ1-5,NA,ASGLESGSQPQH
TRBV7-9,TRBJ2-1,NA,ASSLVGETPYNEQF
TRBV29-1,TRBJ2-3,NA,SVVGGLGDTQY
TRBV9,TRBJ2-1,NA,ASSVVGAHDDEQF
TRBV27,TRBJ1-2,NA,ASSRVWGSFSYGYT
TRBV6-6,TRBJ2-7,NA,ASILQEGSYEQY
TRBV7-9,TRBJ1-3,NA,ASEGELGSGNTIY
TRBV4-1,TRBJ2-3,TRBD2,ASSQRLAGAGVDTQY
TRBV7-2,TRBJ1-5,NA,ASSQAGGYSNQPQH
TRBV7-3,TRBJ1-2,NA,ASSLDGENYGYT
TRBV5-1,TRBJ1-4,NA,ASSLDSNEKLF
TRBV6-2/TRBV6-3,TRBJ2-1,NA,ASSLDSYNEQF
TRBV7-8,TRBJ1-2,TRBD1,ASSPRGGGRGVPMGYT
TRBV5-1,TRBJ2-7,TRBD1,ASSPSTGGTYEQY
TRBV6-5,TRBJ2-2,NA,ASSWAFTGELF
TRBV5-4,TRBJ2-7,TRBD1,ASSLDRGREQY
TRBV6-5,TRBJ1-1,NA,ASSYHRATEAF
TRBV5-5,TRBJ2-7,TRBD1,ASRRTGGNEQY
TRBV7-3,TRBJ2-7,TRBD2,ASSSSSGGSEQY
TRBV4-2,TRBJ2-3,TRBD2,ASSQDRGSGGDSTDTQY
TRBV19,TRBJ1-2,NA,ASNRRGETYGYT
TRBV9,TRBJ2-2,TRBD2,ASSVAGGSTGELF
TRBV7-3,TRBJ2-2,NA,ASSFQGFSGELF
TRBV5-4,TRBJ2-7,TRBD1,ASSAPGQGGYEQY
TRBV5-5,TRBJ1-1,TRBD1,ASSPRQGRPEAF
TRBV27,TRBJ2-5,NA,ASSFSWANQETQY
TRBV4-1,TRBJ1-5,NA,ASPGGYSNQPQH
TRBV30,TRBJ1-2,NA,AWSSGRINGYT
TRBV10-3,TRBJ1-2,TRBD1,AITGQAYGYT
TRBV7-2,TRBJ2-1,TRBD2,ASSLLAGSSYNEQF
TRBV11-3,TRBJ2-7,NA,ASSGPGDRSEQY
TRBV5-1,TRBJ2-2,TRBD2,ASSLQVAGANTGELF
TRBV3-1/TRBV3-2,TRBJ2-2,NA,ASRGEVTGELF
TRBV6-4,TRBJ2-1,NA,ASSESASSYNEQF
TRBV27,TRBJ2-6,NA,ASSLRPFHSGANVLT
TRBV6-2/TRBV6-3,TRBJ1-3,NA,ASSLDGNLYTIY
TRBV5-1,TRBJ1-1,TRBD1,ASSEGTGVEAF
TRBV15,TRBJ2-6,TRBD1,ATSREHWTGGYGANVLT
TRBV11-2,TRBJ1-6,NA,ASSLEGTFNSPLH
TRBV6-5,TRBJ1-2,NA,ASSQTGYYGYT
TRBV11-2,TRBJ2-1,NA,ASSLDVSGSYNEQF
TRBV5-1,TRBJ1-2,NA,ASSLQGPQGYT
TRBV19,TRBJ1-6,NA,ASGPSYNSPLH
TRBV7-3,TRBJ2-2,TRBD1,ASSSTGTGGTGELF